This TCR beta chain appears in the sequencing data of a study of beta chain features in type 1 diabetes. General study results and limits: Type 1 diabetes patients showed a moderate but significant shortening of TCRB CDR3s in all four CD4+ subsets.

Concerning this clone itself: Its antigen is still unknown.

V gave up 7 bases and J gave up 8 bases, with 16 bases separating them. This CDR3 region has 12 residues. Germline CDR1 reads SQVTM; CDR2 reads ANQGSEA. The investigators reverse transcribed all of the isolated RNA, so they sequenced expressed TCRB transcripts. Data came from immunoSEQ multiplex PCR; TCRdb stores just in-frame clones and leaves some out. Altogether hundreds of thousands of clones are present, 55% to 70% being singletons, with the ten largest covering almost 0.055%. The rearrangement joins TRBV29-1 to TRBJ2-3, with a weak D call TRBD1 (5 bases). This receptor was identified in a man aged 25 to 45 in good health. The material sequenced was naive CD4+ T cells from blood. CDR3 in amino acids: CSAARSQGTQYF. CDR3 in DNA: TGCAGCGCCGCTCGGAGTCAGGGTACGCAGTATTTT.